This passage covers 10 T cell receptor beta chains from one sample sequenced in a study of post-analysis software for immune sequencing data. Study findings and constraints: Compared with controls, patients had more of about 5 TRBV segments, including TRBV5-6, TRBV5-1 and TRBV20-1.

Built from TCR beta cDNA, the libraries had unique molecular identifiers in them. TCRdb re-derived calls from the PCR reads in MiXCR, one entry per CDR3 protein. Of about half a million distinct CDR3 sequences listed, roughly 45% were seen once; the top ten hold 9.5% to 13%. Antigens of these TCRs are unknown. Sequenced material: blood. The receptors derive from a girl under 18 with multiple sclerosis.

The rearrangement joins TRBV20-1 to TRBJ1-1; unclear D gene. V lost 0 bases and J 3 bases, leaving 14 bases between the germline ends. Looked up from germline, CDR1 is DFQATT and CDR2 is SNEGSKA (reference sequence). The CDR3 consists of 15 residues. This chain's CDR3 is CSARDTRVPYTEAFF. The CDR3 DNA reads TGCAGTGCTAGAGATACCAGAGTGCCATACACTGAAGCTTTCTTT.

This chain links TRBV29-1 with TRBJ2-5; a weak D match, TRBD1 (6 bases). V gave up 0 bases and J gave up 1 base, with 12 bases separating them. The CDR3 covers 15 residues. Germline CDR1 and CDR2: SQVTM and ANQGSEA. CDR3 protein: CSVEDPRQVQETQYF. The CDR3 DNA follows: TGCAGCGTTGAAGACCCTCGACAGGTCCAAGAGACCCAGTACTTC.

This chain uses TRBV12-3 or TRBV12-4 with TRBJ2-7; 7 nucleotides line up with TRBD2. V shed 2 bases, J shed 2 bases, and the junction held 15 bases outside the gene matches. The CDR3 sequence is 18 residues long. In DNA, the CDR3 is TGTGCCAGCAGTTTATTAAAAAGAGGCCTAGCGGAGACCTACGAGCAGTACTTC. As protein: CASSLLKRGLAETYEQYF.

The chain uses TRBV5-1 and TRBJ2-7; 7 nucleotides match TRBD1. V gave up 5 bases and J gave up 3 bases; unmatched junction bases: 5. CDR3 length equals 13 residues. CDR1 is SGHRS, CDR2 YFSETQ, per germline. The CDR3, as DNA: TGCGCCAGCAGTTCGGGACAGCTCTACGAGCAGTACTTC. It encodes CASSSGQLYEQYF. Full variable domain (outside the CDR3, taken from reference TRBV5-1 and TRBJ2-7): KAGVTQTPRYLIKTRGQQVTLSCSPISGHRSVSWYQQTPGQGLQFLFEYFSETQRNKGNFPGRFSGRQFSNSRSEMNVSTLELGDSALYLCASSSGQLYEQYFGPGTRLTVT.

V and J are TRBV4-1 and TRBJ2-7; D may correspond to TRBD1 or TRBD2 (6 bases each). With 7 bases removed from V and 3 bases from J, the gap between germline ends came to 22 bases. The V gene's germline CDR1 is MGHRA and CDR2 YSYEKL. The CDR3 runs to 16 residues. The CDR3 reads CASTFRGGEGVYEQYF. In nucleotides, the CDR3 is TGCGCCAGCACGTTCAGGGGAGGCGAAGGTGTCTACGAGCAGTACTTC.

CDR3 sequence reads: CASSRLMGQGRDTEAFF. CDR3 bases: TGTGCCAGCAGCCGACTAATGGGACAGGGGCGAGACACTGAAGCTTTCTTT. The rearrangement uses TRBV7-9 and TRBJ1-1; 10 positions agree with TRBD1. This CDR3 comprises 17 residues. V dropped 5 bases and J dropped 3; count of bases not matched to a gene: 12. The germline gives CDR1 SEHNR, CDR2 FQNEAQ (reference sequence). The full variable domain, its missing parts supplied by reference TRBV7-9 and TRBJ1-1, is DTGVSQNPRHKITKRGQNVTFRCDPISEHNRLYWYRQTLGQGPEFLTYFQNEAQLEKSRLLSDRFSAERPKGSFSTLEIQRTEQGDSAMYLCASSRLMGQGRDTEAFFGQGTRLTVV.

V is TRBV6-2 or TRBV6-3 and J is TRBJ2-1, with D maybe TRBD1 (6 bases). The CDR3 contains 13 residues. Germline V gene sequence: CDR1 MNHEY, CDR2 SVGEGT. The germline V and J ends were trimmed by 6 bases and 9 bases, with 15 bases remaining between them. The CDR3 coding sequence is TGTGCCAGCAGAGGGGGTTTCGGGTTTGAGCAGTTCTTC. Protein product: CASRGGFGFEQFF.

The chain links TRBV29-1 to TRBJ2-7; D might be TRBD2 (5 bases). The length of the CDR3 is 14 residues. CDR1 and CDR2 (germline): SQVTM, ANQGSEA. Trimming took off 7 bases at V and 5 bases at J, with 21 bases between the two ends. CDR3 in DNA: TGCAGCGCCCATACACTAGTTCCTTCTGACGAGCAGTACTTC. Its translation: CSAHTLVPSDEQYF.

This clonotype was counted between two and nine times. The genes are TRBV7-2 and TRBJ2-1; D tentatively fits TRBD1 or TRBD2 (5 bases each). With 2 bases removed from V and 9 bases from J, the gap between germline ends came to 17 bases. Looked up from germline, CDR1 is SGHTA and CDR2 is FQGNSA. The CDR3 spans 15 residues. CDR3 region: CASSLMGPTGREQFF. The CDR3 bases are TGTGCCAGCAGCTTAATGGGGCCTACGGGACGTGAGCAGTTCTTC.

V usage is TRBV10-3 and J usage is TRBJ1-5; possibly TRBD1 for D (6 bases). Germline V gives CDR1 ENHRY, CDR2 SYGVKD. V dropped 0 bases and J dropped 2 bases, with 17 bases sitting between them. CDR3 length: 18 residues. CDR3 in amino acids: CAISESRGLGLGNQPQHF. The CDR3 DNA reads TGTGCCATCAGTGAGTCCAGGGGATTGGGTTTAGGCAATCAGCCCCAGCATTTT.